This T cell receptor (beta chain) comes out of a study of cytomegalovirus exposure and HLA in healthy donors (dated by TCRdb to about 2017). For context, the study as a whole: According to an earlier analysis of a few hundred of the donors, 200 million or so T cells yielded 117 million unique TCR beta sequences and around 300 Gb of sequence data. Approximately 310 gigabases of sequencing data and tens of millions of unique TCR sequences were included in an early release covering over 600 HLA-typed donors. Of the roughly 390 genotyped donors, roughly 80% were placed in the genetic ancestry cluster associated with self-reported Caucasian donors. The study was designed to test whether signatures of past pathogen exposure could be identified by cataloging public T cell receptors. The study used immunosequencing to profile the T cell repertoires of around 600 subjects and linked those repertoires to cytomegalovirus serostatus. Besides the first cohort of roughly 640 subjects, a separate validation cohort made up of 120 different subjects was used. The study combined high-throughput TCR immunosequencing, statistical association of individual TCRs with disease status, and machine learning to predict cytomegalovirus infection status. A later analysis re-examined previously published TCR beta repertoires from roughly 650 donors and added high-resolution HLA genotyping to investigate patterns of TCR occurrence. The later analysis used no new phenotypic data to find candidate immune exposures, relying instead on TCR beta sequences and their occurrence across donors. In an earlier analysis of 500 to 650 of the donors, high-throughput TCR beta sequencing was used to judge whether each TCR beta V gene segment behaved as functional or pseudogenic. Donor age, sex, ethnicity and CMV serostatus were compiled together with the repertoire data. A later genetic analysis used genome-wide SNP genotypes for about 60% of the roughly 700 donors, treating that subset as a discovery cohort. All discovery cohort repertoires had been generated using a single sequencing platform. Both class I and class II loci were covered by HLA typing, at four-digit resolution. The number of typed donors differed by locus: about 620-630 for A, B, C, DRB1 and DQB1; approximately 530 for DQA1; fewer than 610 for DPA1; and around 490 for DPB1. Several DR-DQ haplotypes were handled as single units for association and clustering because linkage in the cohort was strong. Among 300 to 500 genotyped donors of the cohort, an average of approximately 220,000 unique TCR beta nucleotide sequences was sequenced per donor, of which about 19% were non-productive.

Findings and caveats that apply to the study as a whole: In vitro tests confirmed that a few of the cytomegalovirus-associated TCR beta chains recognize cytomegalovirus antigens. Roughly uniform sequencing depth across donors was assumed in presence/absence analyses, although this assumption may not hold. A further reported finding was that TCR beta sequences accurately predicted the HLA-A and HLA-B alleles for most subjects in the first cohort. When HLA alleles, especially DR and DQ, strongly co-occurred, TCR associations were difficult to assign to individual alleles. In a later analysis, several top co-occurrence clusters were reported to appear linked to parvovirus B19, influenza, CMV and Epstein-Barr virus. A cluster of highly shared sequence variants was judged likely to represent a technical artifact of the sequencing pipeline. Most CMV-associated TCR beta chains appeared to be HLA-restricted in a later analysis, and the HLA associations seemed to be driven largely by CMV exposure. In both the original and validation cohorts, the classifier was reported to diagnose cytomegalovirus status with high specificity and sensitivity. In an earlier analysis of 450 to 750 of the donors, most TCR beta V segments appeared in productive rearrangements about 87% or about 30% of the time, broadly matching IMGT annotations. Most TCR sequences were observed very rarely across donors, whereas some public TCRs were present in many individuals. The study listed approximately 150 TCR beta chains as associated with cytomegalovirus. In a later analysis, the rate of TCR association differed among HLA loci, with DRB1 alleles having the most associated TCRs and HLA-C alleles having the fewest. Because HLA typing was missing for some donors at each locus, association tests included only the typed subset. V-gene and J-gene trimming of TCR beta chains was associated with a missense DCLRE1C variant in a later genetic analysis, and the association was replicated in an independent cohort. Linkage disequilibrium might explain the correlated functional status among segregating V segments, but an unknown experimental factor could not be excluded. It was suggested by the authors that the approach could potentially be generalized to other disease states and immunological phenotypes. For the cohort, immune exposure information was limited to CMV serostatus. A later analysis found that HLA-associated TCR beta chains were more clonally expanded and had lower generation probabilities than equally common non-associated chains. The earlier analysis of approximately 590 of the donors excluded some 15 rarely observed V segments, including chromosome 9 orphons, because counts were too low. According to a later genetic analysis, donors in an Asian-associated ancestry cluster had fewer N-insertions in productive TCRs than the approximately 670-donor mean. The cohort was sequenced for TCR beta chains only, and without alpha or paired-chain data the features that could be detected were limited. In a later analysis, some 17,000 TCR beta sequences were associated with specific HLA alleles at a false discovery rate of 0.05.

With regard to this clone: The target of this receptor is not known. No base quality values were provided; no much bigger clone lies one nucleotide off.

The library came from the immunoSEQ multiplex PCR assay. A mixture of 60 forward primers for TCR Vbeta segments and 13 reverse primers for TCR Jbeta segments was used in the multiplex PCR. The CDR3 region of rearranged TCR beta genes was amplified from genomic DNA by a multiplex PCR assay. On the Illumina HiSeq System, the amplified TCR beta libraries were sequenced as 87-base-pair reads. Per the original workflow: A later analysis counted 75 million to 100 million unique TCR beta chains across the 640 or so repertoires, and 9.5 million to 11 million of these chains were shared by at least two donors. To remove PCR and sequencing errors, raw reads were error-corrected and collapsed into unique sequences using a nearest-neighbor algorithm that merged closely related sequences. CDR3 sequences were aligned to IMGT reference sequences to assign V, D and J gene segments. Each retained sequence needed at least a six-nucleotide match to both a V gene segment and a J gene segment. Rearrangements were called productive when the CDR3 lacked stop codons and stayed in frame with V and J; all others were non-productive. CDR3 was defined according to IMGT convention as the region running from the second conserved V-encoded cysteine to the conserved J-encoded phenylalanine. The earlier analysis of about 590 of the donors excluded sequences that lacked an unambiguous match to a single V gene segment. In an earlier analysis of about 590 of the donors, a V segment was called functional when productive rearrangements were above 56.7%, and segregating when the standard deviation between donors exceeded 5%. To diagnose cytomegalovirus status from the catalog of TCR beta chain sequences, a statistical classification framework was built. In a later analysis, V and J genes were assigned by comparing TCR nucleotide sequences against IMGT/GENE-DB human TR gene sequences. In a later analysis, CDR3 sequences and most-parsimonious VDJ recombination scenarios were assigned using the TCRdist pipeline. A later analysis defined each TCR beta chain by its CDR3 amino acid sequence plus V-gene family, and excluded reads lacking a unique V-gene family. To address suspected cross-contamination and a sequencing artifact, a later analysis removed roughly 640 highly shared, low-generation-probability nucleotide sequences. In a later analysis, a clonal expansion index for each public chain was calculated from normalized within-repertoire ranks of inferred template counts. Generation probabilities in a later analysis came from a VDJ recombination model fitted to out-of-frame rearrangements, and those results were checked against IGoR. Hypergeometric tests were used in a later analysis to score TCR-TCR, TCR-HLA and TCR-CMV co-occurrence, with a repertoire-size bias correction applied to the TCR pairs. False discovery rates were estimated in a later analysis by permuting HLA or CMV assignments 20 times. In a later analysis, co-occurring TCRs were grouped using DBSCAN, with TCRdist sequence similarity added in when clustering inside HLA-allele-positive subsets. Co-occurrence clustering excluded repertoires with fewer than 30,000 or more than 120,000 public chains, plus five with anomalous nucleotide sharing. The table comes from immuneACCESS by way of TCRdb, which keeps in-frame sequences with V and J called. Part of the clones is missing from these tables; in studies checked, under half for an unresolved V gene and the rest for unknown reasons. Clone size and V and J calls were adopted from that table, with D and trimming inferred from the DNA. The sample contains approximately 180,000 clones, roughly 84% of them found a single time. The ten largest make up less than 0.3% of the sample.

The cohort consisted of approximately 670 healthy bone marrow donors. At the time of sampling, every cohort member was nominally healthy, though immune exposures that went unrecorded were likely present. The donor was CMV seronegative and was included in the group of over 300 seronegative cohort members. A peripheral blood sample was collected from each donor, and TCR beta sequencing was performed on peripheral blood mononuclear cells. Genomic DNA extraction from the blood cell samples was performed with the Qiagen DNeasy Blood Extraction Kit. This receptor was taken from a girl under three years old in good health and CMV-seronegative. The sequenced sample was PBMCs.

The DNA sequence reads TGTGCCAGCAGCTTGGCAGGGGCGCGGTACGAGCAGTACTTC. Translated, this is CASSLAGARYEQYF. The chain is encoded by TRBV5-6 joined to TRBJ2-7; TRBD1 is perhaps the D gene, given 6 matching bases. V gives up 0 bases and J gives up 4 bases, and the segment between their germline ends measures 11 bases. Reading the germline V gene gives CDR1 SGHDT and CDR2 YYEEEE. The CDR3, from cysteine to phenylalanine, totals 14 residues. The CDR3 DNA has 42 bases and is translated from base 1.